Listed below are T cell receptor beta chains from one sample, sequenced in a study of cytomegalovirus exposure and HLA in healthy donors. Libraries were prepared by immunoSEQ multiplex PCR; TCRdb keeps only in-frame clonotypes and omits some of them. Altogether 300,000 to 400,000 clones are present, 70% to 90% being singletons, with the ten largest covering around 0.8%. The sample taken for sequencing was PBMCs. The receptor source for this set is a woman aged 18-29 years in good health and CMV-seronegative. CDR3s include the opening cysteine and the closing phenylalanine or tryptophan. The D gene is left open where the match is weak. The listing skips clone size in some rows; elsewhere it reads once, few, many or a size class.

d_gene,abundance,j_gene,v_gene,CDR3aa,CDR3nt
NA,NA,TRBJ1-3,TRBV7-8,CASSLAGGSGNTIYF,TGTGCCAGCAGCTTAGCGGGGGGTTCCGGAAACACCATATATTTT
NA,NA,TRBJ2-5,TRBV27,CASRKGASYQETQYF,TGTGCCAGCAGAAAGGGAGCTTCGTACCAAGAGACCCAGTACTTC
NA,many,TRBJ1-1,TRBV5-8,CASSLLGTGNTEAFF,TGTGCCAGCAGCTTGTTGGGCACGGGAAACACTGAAGCTTTCTTT
TRBD1,NA,TRBJ2-7,TRBV2,CASSEPGQGSYEQYF,TGTGCCAGCAGTGAACCGGGACAGGGGTCCTACGAGCAGTACTTC
NA,NA,TRBJ1-6,TRBV2,CASSEAGAYNSPLHF,TGTGCCAGCAGTGAAGCAGGGGCTTATAATTCACCCCTCCACTTT
NA,once,TRBJ2-2,TRBV28,CASSSQGSTGELFF,TGTGCCAGCAGTTCACAGGGAAGCACCGGGGAGCTGTTTTTT
TRBD2,few,TRBJ2-3,TRBV5-1,CASSSPPGLAGGTDTQYF,TGCGCCAGCAGCTCCCCCCCCGGACTAGCGGGGGGAACAGATACGCAGTATTTT
NA,NA,TRBJ2-7,TRBV6-5,CASSYLQGSEQYF,TGTGCCAGCAGTTATCTCCAGGGGAGCGAGCAGTACTTC
NA,NA,TRBJ1-1,TRBV30,CAWSTTPNTEAFF,TGTGCCTGGAGTACGACACCGAACACTGAAGCTTTCTTT
NA,once,TRBJ2-1,TRBV10-2,CASSERRVDEQFF,TGCGCCAGCAGTGAGCGGAGAGTGGATGAGCAGTTCTTC
TRBD2,NA,TRBJ2-7,TRBV7-9,CASTLSSSGRLYEQYF,TGTGCCAGCACTTTATCCTCCAGCGGGAGGTTATACGAGCAGTACTTC
TRBD1,NA,TRBJ1-1,TRBV6-1,CASSERFWTGANTEAFF,TGTGCCAGCAGTGAACGTTTTTGGACAGGGGCGAACACTGAAGCTTTCTTT
TRBD1,NA,TRBJ2-7,TRBV5-1,CASSLSGDRDGNEQYF,TGCGCCAGCAGCTTGAGTGGAGACAGGGATGGCAACGAGCAGTACTTC
NA,NA,TRBJ1-1,TRBV5-6,CASSLEQVRTEAFF,TGTGCCAGCAGCTTGGAACAGGTTAGGACTGAAGCTTTCTTT
NA,few,TRBJ2-7,TRBV11-2,CASSLPPAIEQYF,TGTGCCAGCAGCTTACCACCCGCTATCGAGCAGTACTTC
NA,NA,TRBJ1-1,TRBV6-1,CASSGSGEAFF,TGTGCCAGCAGTGGCTCCGGGGAAGCTTTCTTT
NA,NA,TRBJ2-1,TRBV5-1,CASSLETYSYNEQFF,TGCGCCAGCAGCTTGGAAACTTACTCCTACAATGAGCAGTTCTTC
TRBD1,NA,TRBJ1-5,TRBV6-1,CASRAQGDGQPQHF,TGTGCCAGCAGGGCCCAGGGGGACGGACAGCCCCAGCATTTT
NA,NA,TRBJ1-2,TRBV28,CASRYSGESNYGYTF,TGTGCCAGCAGGTATTCAGGGGAGTCTAACTATGGCTACACCTTC
NA,NA,TRBJ1-1,TRBV5-6,CASSLVGTLREAFF,TGTGCCAGCAGCTTGGTGGGGACTCTGAGGGAAGCTTTCTTT
TRBD2,once,TRBJ2-7,TRBV27,CASSTTSGTYEQYF,TGTGCCAGCAGCACGACTAGCGGGACCTACGAGCAGTACTTC
TRBD1,NA,TRBJ2-7,TRBV30,CAWRPRGQGYEQYF,TGTGCCTGGAGGCCCCGGGGACAGGGCTACGAGCAGTACTTC
TRBD1,once,TRBJ1-2,TRBV10-1,CASSDRGYGYTF,TGCGCCAGTTCGGACAGGGGATATGGCTACACCTTC
TRBD1,NA,TRBJ2-1,TRBV2,CAILSGTGGNEQFF,TGTGCCATCCTGTCCGGGACAGGCGGGAATGAGCAGTTCTTC
TRBD2,NA,TRBJ2-2,TRBV27,CASSPLAGSNTGELFF,TGTGCCAGCAGTCCTTTAGCGGGGTCGAACACCGGGGAGCTGTTTTTT
NA,NA,TRBJ1-2,TRBV11-1,CASSLGRQSGYGYTF,TGTGCCAGCAGCTTGGGCAGGCAATCCGGATATGGCTACACCTTC
NA,NA,TRBJ2-7,TRBV19,CASSPASGSEQYF,TGTGCCAGTAGTCCGGCGTCCGGGAGCGAGCAGTACTTC
TRBD1,NA,TRBJ2-7,TRBV4-1,CASSQGDRSYEQYF,TGCGCCAGCAGCCAAGGGGACAGGTCCTACGAGCAGTACTTC
TRBD2,NA,TRBJ2-6,TRBV7-2,CASSAASGRAGANVLTF,TGTGCCAGCAGCGCAGCAAGCGGGAGGGCTGGGGCCAACGTCCTGACTTTC
NA,many,TRBJ2-7,TRBV28,CASSPPLGVWDF,TGTGCCAGCAGTCCCCCCCTCGGGGTCTGGGACTTC
TRBD1,NA,TRBJ2-3,TRBV5-6,CASSFDRAGDTQYF,TGTGCCAGCAGCTTTGACAGGGCGGGAGATACGCAGTATTTT
TRBD2,NA,TRBJ2-2,TRBV4-1,CASSQVGLAESTGELFF,TGCGCCAGCAGCCAAGTGGGGCTAGCGGAGAGCACCGGGGAGCTGTTTTTT
NA,NA,TRBJ1-1,TRBV27,CASSVTSMAGARLEAFF,TGTGCCAGCAGTGTGACGAGTATGGCGGGCGCTCGGCTGGAAGCTTTCTTT
NA,NA,TRBJ2-7,TRBV18,CASSPGGAGWPSYEQYF,TGTGCCAGCTCACCAGGGGGCGCGGGCTGGCCTTCCTACGAGCAGTACTTC
TRBD1,NA,TRBJ2-7,TRBV4-2,CASSHPGQGGNEQYF,TGTGCCAGCAGCCATCCGGGACAGGGCGGAAACGAGCAGTACTTC
NA,NA,TRBJ2-7,TRBV11-2,CASSLGASYEQYF,TGTGCCAGCAGCTTAGGGGCTTCCTACGAGCAGTACTTC
TRBD1,NA,TRBJ2-7,TRBV29-1,CSVENGVPGQAPYEQYF,TGCAGCGTTGAGAATGGGGTGCCGGGACAGGCCCCCTACGAGCAGTACTTC
TRBD2,NA,TRBJ2-2,TRBV4-2,CASSQVSGSGGPNTGELFF,TGTGCCAGCAGCCAGGTCTCAGGAAGCGGGGGGCCGAACACCGGGGAGCTGTTTTTT
NA,NA,TRBJ1-2,TRBV28,CASSYRYGYTF,TGTGCCAGCAGTTATCGCTATGGCTACACCTTC
TRBD2,NA,TRBJ2-1,TRBV5-5,CASSLRPWASGAHEQFF,TGTGCCAGCAGCTTGAGGCCCTGGGCTAGCGGGGCCCATGAGCAGTTCTTC
NA,NA,TRBJ2-7,TRBV28,CASSYTSRGQYF,TGTGCCAGCAGTTACACTAGCCGGGGGCAGTACTTC
TRBD1,NA,TRBJ2-2,TRBV27,CASSLWTGIGNTGELFF,TGTGCCAGCAGTTTATGGACAGGGATAGGGAACACCGGGGAGCTGTTTTTT
TRBD2,few,TRBJ2-7,TRBV2,CASRFTSGNEQYF,TGTGCCAGCAGGTTCACTAGCGGAAACGAGCAGTACTTC
NA,NA,TRBJ1-5,TRBV19,CASSIWRVSNQPQHF,TGTGCCAGTAGTATTTGGAGGGTGAGCAATCAGCCCCAGCATTTT
NA,NA,TRBJ2-1,TRBV7-8,CASRTLGDNYNEQFF,TGTGCCAGCAGGACGCTCGGGGACAACTACAATGAGCAGTTCTTC
TRBD2,NA,TRBJ2-7,TRBV7-2,CASSLSPGGSYEQYF,TGTGCCAGCAGCTTATCTCCGGGAGGGTCCTACGAGCAGTACTTC
NA,NA,TRBJ1-1,TRBV2,CASSDRSGTEAFF,TGTGCCAGCAGTGACAGGTCTGGCACTGAAGCTTTCTTT
TRBD1,few,TRBJ1-6,TRBV28,CASTLTGRSSPLHF,TGTGCCAGCACCCTGACAGGGAGGAGTTCACCCCTCCACTTT
TRBD2,NA,TRBJ2-3,TRBV9,CASSPRTGGPTDTQYF,TGTGCCAGCAGCCCTAGGACGGGGGGTCCCACAGATACGCAGTATTTT
NA,NA,TRBJ1-1,TRBV10-3,CAISDYSGRGRSWTEAFF,TGTGCCATCAGTGATTACTCAGGGAGGGGCCGATCTTGGACTGAAGCTTTCTTT
NA,NA,TRBJ1-1,TRBV5-4,CASSYSGQRVTEAFF,TGTGCCAGCAGCTACTCCGGGCAGAGGGTGACTGAAGCTTTCTTT
NA,NA,TRBJ2-7,TRBV6-1,CASSDRTYEQYF,TGTGCCAGCAGTGACAGGACCTACGAGCAGTACTTC
NA,once,TRBJ2-3,TRBV4-1,CASSPGWARRDTDTQYF,TGCGCCAGCAGCCCCGGTTGGGCGCGGAGGGACACAGATACGCAGTATTTT
NA,NA,TRBJ2-2,TRBV9,CASSVRTSTNTGELFF,TGTGCCAGCAGCGTAAGGACTTCAACGAACACCGGGGAGCTGTTTTTT